This T cell receptor beta chain is from a study of cytomegalovirus exposure and HLA in healthy donors. Study conclusions and caveats: The authors confirmed in vitro that three CMV-associated chains were specific for CMV antigens. Altogether, some 170 TCR beta chains were recorded as cytomegalovirus-associated. Rarity held for most TCR sequences, but there were some public TCRs that occurred in many donors.

This CDR3 region has 13 residues. Germline CDR1 SQVTM, CDR2 ANQGSEA. V lost 3 bases, J lost 5 bases, and 13 bases lay in between. As concerns this clone: Its specificity is unknown.

Profiling relied on immunoSEQ multiplex PCR, and the TCRdb table lists in-frame clones only, not all of them. The sample has under 200,000 clones, around nine tenths seen once. From the 120-subject validation cohort, which was separate from the roughly 630-subject first cohort, the donors were drawn. The source material was PBMCs. The TCR comes from a woman aged 18-29 years in good health and CMV-seronegative. The gene calls are TRBV29-1 and TRBJ2-5; no clear D gene. CDR3 amino acids: CSVEGPTWETQYF. CDR3 DNA: TGCAGCGTTGAGGGCCCAACCTGGGAGACCCAGTACTTC.